This entry concerns a single T cell receptor beta chain. This CDR3 spans 16 amino acids. The germline CDR1 and CDR2 sequences are SGHTA and FQGTGA. Trimming removed 5 bases from V and 3 bases from J, with 19 bases in between. This record belongs to a study of blood T cell repertoires in COVID-19. As for the study in general: Collection of acute and convalescent COVID-19 samples took place in the United States, Italy and Spain. The cDNA or gDNA used as material had been derived from T cells, B-cell-depleted T cells, or PBMCs.

In the original analysis: Amplified reference gene primers provided the basis for estimating nucleated cell counts. TCRdb's copy holds only in-frame clones and misses some; the assay was immunoSEQ multiplex PCR. V and J calls and clone size follow that table, whereas D and trimming were derived from the DNA. Among 200,000 to 250,000 clones listed, more than 75% were seen once. What was sequenced was peripheral blood. The V and J genes are TRBV7-3 and TRBJ2-5; D is possibly TRBD1 (6 bases). This TCR was sampled from a woman aged 70-85 years with active or convalescent COVID-19. The CDR3 spells CASSPQTGQLKETQYF. Written as DNA, the CDR3 is TGTGCCAGCAGCCCGCAAACGGGACAATTGAAAGAGACCCAGTACTTC.